Each of the 22 T cell receptor beta chains below was sequenced from the same sample in a study of blood T cell repertoires in COVID-19. Generated by immunoSEQ multiplex PCR, the TCRdb table keeps only in-frame clones and is missing some. The data contain over 200,000 clones, approximately 79% of them singletons. The specimen sequenced was peripheral blood. The receptors derive from a human donor in a cohort sampled during active COVID-19.

This sequence joins TRBV27 and TRBJ1-5, with a tentative D call TRBD1 (5 bases). The CDR3 sequence is 14 residues long. With 3 bases removed from V and 4 bases from J, the gap between germline ends came to 10 bases. The germline gives CDR1 MNHEY, CDR2 SMNVEV (reference sequence). In nucleotides, the CDR3 is TGTGCCAGCAGTTTTGGGGGGAGGAATCAGCCCCAGCATTTT. This sequence encodes CASSFGGRNQPQHF.

The gene calls are TRBV14 and TRBJ2-1, with 11 nucleotides matching TRBD2. The CDR3 consists of 17 residues. Per the germline V gene, CDR1 is SGHDN and CDR2 is FVKESK. V was clipped by 0 bases and J by 9 bases; unmatched bases: 10. This chain's CDR3 is CASSQDRRVAGGSEQFF. The CDR3 coding sequence is TGTGCCAGCAGCCAAGATCGGCGGGTAGCGGGAGGGAGTGAGCAGTTCTTC.

The chain carries TRBV27 and TRBJ2-7; 7 bases line up with TRBD2. Germline V lookup: CDR1 MNHEY, CDR2 SMNVEV (reference sequence). V trimming: 5 bases; J trimming: 4 bases; junction bases outside the gene matches: 11. The CDR3 is made up of 15 amino acids. CDR3 loop: CASSPQAGLGYEQYF. DNA of the CDR3: TGTGCCAGCAGTCCACAAGCGGGGCTGGGATACGAGCAGTACTTC.

The chain employs TRBV27 and TRBJ2-7, with 13 bases aligning to TRBD2. The length of the CDR3 is 15 residues. V lost 5 bases to trimming and J lost 7 bases; unmatched junction nucleotides: 8. CDR1 and CDR2 from the germline V gene are MNHEY and SMNVEV (reference sequence). The DNA for the CDR3 is TGTGCCAGCAGTCCGAGGACTAGCGGGAGAGGGGAGCAGTACTTC. It is translated as CASSPRTSGRGEQYF.

V gene TRBV6-5 combines with J gene TRBJ1-1, with 8 bases identical to TRBD1. Germline V gives CDR1 MNHEY, CDR2 SVGAGI. J gave up 0 bases and V 8 bases, and 5 bases lay outside the gene matches. The CDR3 contains 14 residues. CDR3 residues: CASGTGGVNTEAFF. CDR3 DNA sequence: TGTGCCAGCGGCACAGGGGGAGTGAACACTGAAGCTTTCTTT.

DNA of the CDR3: TGTGCCAGCAGTGTCTTAGGACAGGGAGAAAACGAGCAGTACTTC. The encoded protein is CASSVLGQGENEQYF. This sequence joins TRBV2 and TRBJ2-7, with 8 bases identical to TRBD1. Germline CDR1 and CDR2: SNHLY and FYNNEI. V lost 4 bases to trimming and J lost 5 bases; unmatched junction nucleotides: 10. The CDR3 spans 15 residues.

This chain uses TRBV4-3 with TRBJ1-1; D gene unclear. CDR1 is LGHNA, CDR2 YSLEER, per germline. CDR3 size: 13 residues. The germline V and J ends were trimmed by 0 bases and 0 bases, with 2 bases remaining between them. The CDR3, as DNA: TGCGCCAGCAGCCAAGACTTGAACACTGAAGCTTTCTTT. This translates into CASSQDLNTEAFF.

CDR3 bases: TGCGCCAGCAGCTTGGAGCCGGGGGGAGAGACTGAAGCTTTCTTT. As protein: CASSLEPGGETEAFF. The chain is built from TRBV5-1 and TRBJ1-1; maybe TRBD1 (5 bases). The length of the CDR3 is 15 residues. CDR1 is SGHRS, CDR2 YFSETQ, per germline. The V gene lost 0 bases and the J gene lost 5 bases, with 14 bases spanning the gap.

V and J are TRBV7-2 and TRBJ1-5; the D gene is possibly TRBD1 (6 bases). The V gene lost 0 bases and the J gene lost 2 bases, with 14 bases spanning the gap. CDR3 length: 17 amino acids. CDR1 is SGHTA, CDR2 FQGNSA, per germline. The CDR3 spells CASSLAQGHMGNQPQHF. The CDR3 DNA reads TGTGCCAGCAGCTTAGCGCAGGGACATATGGGCAATCAGCCCCAGCATTTT.

This chain connects TRBV7-2 to TRBJ2-7; 8 bases agree with TRBD2. The CDR3 is 17 residues long. V lost 5 bases and J lost 1; bases outside the gene matches: 13. From germline, CDR1 is SGHTA and CDR2 FQGNSA. DNA for the CDR3: TGTGCCAGCAGCCGGGGATTAGCGGGGATACCTTCCTACGAGCAGTACTTC. Translation gives CASSRGLAGIPSYEQYF.

The table lists this clone with a count of one. The rearrangement links TRBV28 to TRBJ2-2, with TRBD2 as a possible D gene (6 bases). The V gene's germline CDR1 is MDHEN and CDR2 SYDVKM. This CDR3 spans 15 amino acids. V lost 1 base to trimming and J lost 6 bases, with 12 bases between them. CDR3 in amino acids: CASSLSSGGAGELFF. CDR3 DNA: TGTGCCAGCAGTTTATCCAGCGGAGGGGCCGGGGAGCTGTTTTTT.

This clone appeared once. The rearrangement joins TRBV6-5 to TRBJ1-2, with D maybe TRBD1 (6 bases). The CDR3 totals 14 residues. Deletions cut 4 bases from V and 2 bases from J, with 11 bases between. Germline CDR1 reads MNHEY; CDR2 reads SVGAGI. The chain's CDR3 is CASSSNRENYGYTF. CDR3 bases: TGTGCCAGCAGTTCAAACAGGGAAAACTATGGCTACACCTTC.

The count of this clone is one. The chain employs TRBV5-6 and TRBJ1-1; TRBD1 matches at 7 bases. This CDR3 is 15 amino acids long. Germline loops: CDR1 SGHDT, CDR2 YYEEEE. The junction had 5 bases not matched to a gene; V was cut back by 3 bases and J by 0 bases. CDR3 amino acids: CASSWGDSVNTEAFF. DNA of the CDR3: TGTGCCAGCAGCTGGGGGGACAGTGTGAACACTGAAGCTTTCTTT. The full variable domain, with the rest looked up from reference TRBV5-6 and TRBJ1-1, is DAGVTQSPTHLIKTRGQQVTLRCSPKSGHDTVSWYQQALGQGPQFIFQYYEEEERQRGNFPDRFSGHQFPNYSSELNVNALLLGDSALYLCASSWGDSVNTEAFFGQGTRLTVV.

This rearrangement joins TRBV28 to TRBJ1-1; 9 bases are shared with TRBD1. The CDR3 is 14 amino acids. Trimming took 7 bases from V and 5 from J; bases not matched to a gene: 8. Looked up from germline, CDR1 is MDHEN and CDR2 is SYDVKM. The CDR3, as DNA: TGTGCCAGCACTCTACGGACAGGGGTTACTGAAGCTTTCTTT. As protein: CASTLRTGVTEAFF.

The genes are TRBV7-9 and TRBJ2-7; 9 nucleotides match TRBD1. V shed 5 bases, J shed 4 bases, and the junction held 9 bases outside the gene matches. This CDR3 region has 15 residues. Per germline, CDR1 SEHNR and CDR2 FQNEAQ (reference sequence). In nucleotides, the CDR3 is TGTGCCAGCAGCGGGGGGACAGGGCCCTCATACGAGCAGTACTTC. Protein: CASSGGTGPSYEQYF.

About this clone itself: It may be a read error: a sequence one base away is much more abundant. The chain uses TRBV9 and TRBJ1-1, with TRBD1 as a possible D gene (6 bases). Germline V gene data show CDR1 as SGDLS and CDR2 as YYNGEE. CDR3 length: 13 amino acids. Deletions cut 3 bases from V and 1 base from J, with 7 bases between. CDR3 loop: CASSAGQNTEAFF. In DNA form, the CDR3 reads TGTGCCAGCAGCGCGGGACAGAACACTGAAGCTTTCTTT. Complete variable domain (other parts from reference TRBV9 and TRBJ1-1): DSGVTQTPKHLITATGQRVTLRCSPRSGDLSVYWYQQSLDQGLQFLIQYYNGEERAKGNILERFSAQQFPDLHSELNLSSLELGDSALYFCASSAGQNTEAFFGQGTRLTVV.

This clone was seen a handful of times. CDR3 protein: CASGPRTGDYTF. The DNA of the CDR3 is TGTGCCAGCGGGCCTCGGACGGGAGACTACACCTTC. The chain links TRBV19 to TRBJ1-2; D is undetermined. The CDR3 sequence is 12 residues long. Per germline, CDR1 LNHDA and CDR2 SQIVND (reference sequence). The ends were cut back, 9 bases at V and 10 bases at J, with 18 bases in the middle.

The chain has TRBV30 and TRBJ2-7; D may be TRBD2 (5 bases). The V gene lost 3 bases and the J gene lost 2 bases, with 17 bases spanning the gap. The CDR3 runs to 15 residues. Germline V gene sequence: CDR1 GTSNPN, CDR2 SVGIG (reference sequence). CDR3 region: CAWSPGVLPTYEQYF. For the CDR3, the DNA is TGTGCCTGGAGCCCCGGGGTCCTTCCCACCTACGAGCAGTACTTC.

The chain couples TRBV28 to TRBJ1-1; possibly TRBD1 for D (6 bases). The germline gives CDR1 MDHEN, CDR2 SYDVKM. V lost 3 bases and J 11 bases, leaving 13 bases between the germline ends. The CDR3 is 12 amino acids. The CDR3 DNA is TGTGCCAGCAGTTTGTTACAGGGTATGGCTTTCTTT. It codes for CASSLLQGMAFF.

The chain joins TRBV6-5 to TRBJ2-1; D is uncertain. This CDR3 is 15 amino acids long. Between the trimmed V and J ends, which lost 6 bases and 0 bases, there was a span of 12 bases. Germline CDR1 and CDR2: MNHEY and SVGAGI. The CDR3 sequence is CASSPQQSSYNEQFF. The CDR3 DNA is TGTGCCAGCAGCCCACAACAGAGCTCCTACAATGAGCAGTTCTTC.

This clone was seen just once. The chain is built from TRBV4-3 and TRBJ2-3; a possible D gene is TRBD2 (6 bases). This CDR3 is 16 amino acids long. CDR1 is LGHNA and CDR2 is YSLEER in the germline V gene. V dropped 4 bases and J dropped 4 bases, with 18 bases sitting between them. The CDR3 loop is CASSPGLGEYADTQYF. The CDR3, as DNA: TGCGCCAGCAGCCCGGGACTGGGCGAATATGCAGATACGCAGTATTTT.

The V and J genes are TRBV3-1 (or the pseudogene TRBV3-2) and TRBJ2-4, with TRBD2 identical over 7 bases. The V and J ends lost 0 bases and 0 bases, in that order; junction bases with no gene match: 14. CDR3 size: 20 residues. From germline, CDR1 is LGHDT and CDR2 YNNKEL (reference sequence). The CDR3 spells CASSQEGRRLGRGAKNIQYF. The CDR3 region has the DNA TGTGCCAGCAGCCAAGAAGGAAGGAGGCTAGGGAGGGGAGCCAAAAACATTCAGTACTTC.